The 14 T cell receptor beta chains in this list originate from one sample, sequenced in a study of blood T cell repertoires in COVID-19. The data were produced by immunoSEQ multiplex PCR, yet TCRdb's version contains in-frame clones alone and is incomplete. Of some 140,000 clones in the sample, 79% were seen once. The sequencing input was peripheral blood. These receptors originate from a man between 60 and 70 years old with acute or convalescent COVID-19.

The CDR3 spells CAWSVRRTGEKLFF. The CDR3 DNA is TGTGCCTGGAGTGTACGCCGGACAGGTGAAAAACTGTTTTTT. The V call is TRBV30, the J call TRBJ1-4, with 7 bases that match TRBD1. CDR1 and CDR2 (germline): GTSNPN, SVGIG (reference sequence). The CDR3 consists of 14 residues. The trim removed 0 bases at V and 7 bases at J, leaving 5 bases unmatched. The whole variable domain, remainder taken from reference TRBV30 and TRBJ1-4, is SQTIHQWPATLVQPVGSPLSLECTVEGTSNPNLYWYRQAAGRGLQLLFYSVGIGQISSEVPQNLSASRPQDRQFILSSKKLLLSDSGFYLCAWSVRRTGEKLFFGSGTQLSVL.

The chain links TRBV14 to TRBJ1-2, with TRBD1 identical over 7 bases. With V trimmed by 7 bases and J by 1 base, 9 bases remained unmatched. Germline CDR1 is SGHDN and CDR2 is FVKESK. The CDR3 is 15 amino acids. CDR3 sequence reads: CASTPGPGGNYGYTF. CDR3 in DNA: TGTGCCAGCACCCCCGGCCCAGGGGGTAACTATGGCTACACCTTC.

The chain joins TRBV7-9 to TRBJ2-7; D is possibly TRBD2 (5 bases). CDR1 and CDR2 (germline): SEHNR, FQNEAQ (reference sequence). The CDR3 is made up of 15 amino acids. Trimming cost V 0 bases and J 6 bases, with 15 bases left between them. The CDR3 region has the DNA TGTGCCAGCAGCTTAGCGCTCGGCGGAGCGGCCGAGCAGTACTTC. Translation gives CASSLALGGAAEQYF.

The rearrangement uses TRBV6-5 and TRBJ2-7; no clear D gene. Germline-derived CDR1 and CDR2 are MNHEY and SVGAGI. The CDR3 covers 13 residues. Between the trimmed V and J ends, which lost 7 bases and 2 bases, there was a span of 12 bases. The CDR3 bases are TGTGCCAGCATGGTAGGCGGCCCCTACGAGCAGTACTTC. Translation: CASMVGGPYEQYF.

DNA for the CDR3: TGTGCCTGGAGTCGGGGGTCTAGCACAGATACGCAGTATTTT. Protein product: CAWSRGSSTDTQYF. This chain uses TRBV30 with TRBJ2-3, with TRBD2 as a possible D gene (6 bases). V lost 2 bases and J 0 bases, leaving 9 bases between the germline ends. Germline-derived CDR1 and CDR2 are GTSNPN and SVGIG (reference sequence). There are 14 residues in the CDR3.

This clone is a singleton in its sample. The gene calls are TRBV29-1 and TRBJ2-5; 7 positions agree with TRBD2. The CDR3 sequence is 11 residues long. Trimming took 6 bases from V and 4 from J; bases not matched to a gene: 2. Germline V gene sequence: CDR1 SQVTM, CDR2 ANQGSEA. The CDR3 protein is CSVGRVETQYF. In nucleotides, the CDR3 is TGCAGCGTGGGGAGGGTAGAGACCCAGTACTTC.

The chain links TRBV27 to TRBJ1-1; weak D call: TRBD1 (6 bases). CDR3 length: 13 residues. Trimming left V 8 bases short and J 6 bases short, with 16 bases between. Germline CDR1 and CDR2: MNHEY and SMNVEV (reference sequence). The CDR3 spells CASGSGTFAEAFF. The CDR3 DNA follows: TGTGCCAGCGGGTCCGGGACATTCGCTGAAGCTTTCTTT.

The chain combines TRBV4-3 with TRBJ2-5; tentatively, D is TRBD2 (7 bases). Between the trimmed V and J ends, which lost 4 bases and 0 bases, there was a span of 15 bases. The V gene's germline CDR1 is LGHNA and CDR2 YSLEER. This CDR3 contains 16 residues. The chain's CDR3 is CASSPGVREHQETQYF. CDR3 nucleotide sequence: TGCGCCAGCAGCCCAGGGGTGCGGGAGCACCAAGAGACCCAGTACTTC.

The chain employs TRBV7-3 and TRBJ2-5, with D maybe TRBD2 (5 bases). Per germline, CDR1 SGHTA and CDR2 FQGTGA. This CDR3 is built from 13 residues. Trimming pared 4 bases from V and 5 bases from J, leaving 11 bases between. The CDR3 spells CASSSTSLETQYF. DNA for the CDR3: TGTGCCAGCAGCTCAACTAGTTTGGAGACCCAGTACTTC.

This clone was found a few times. The chain uses TRBV24-1 and TRBJ2-7; 11 positions agree with TRBD2. This CDR3 spans 13 amino acids. CDR1 is KGHDR and CDR2 is SFDVKD in the germline V gene. V shed 0 bases and J 12 bases; nucleotides not matched to a gene: 3. DNA for the CDR3: TGTGCCACCAGTGATTTGACTAGCGGGAGATTGTACTTC. Translating gives CATSDLTSGRLYF.

This sequence joins TRBV18 and TRBJ1-3; 12 nucleotides line up with TRBD1. The CDR3 is 17 residues long. Looked up from germline, CDR1 is KGHSH and CDR2 is LQKENI. V lost 3 bases to trimming and J lost 4 bases; unmatched junction nucleotides: 7. CDR3 loop: CASSPQGQGASGNTIYF. The CDR3 DNA reads as TGTGCCAGCTCACCGCAGGGACAGGGGGCGTCCGGAAACACCATATATTTT.

This clone occurred once. The gene calls are TRBV28 and TRBJ1-2, with unresolved D. The CDR3 contains 12 residues. In germline, CDR1 is MDHEN, CDR2 SYDVKM. Trimming cost V 8 bases and J 2 bases, with 9 bases left between them. The CDR3 reads CASQEGNYGYTF. CDR3 DNA: TGTGCCAGCCAGGAGGGCAACTATGGCTACACCTTC.

The chain is built from TRBV7-8 and TRBJ2-5; maybe TRBD2 (6 bases). V lost 5 bases and J 7 bases, leaving 8 bases between the germline ends. The CDR3 is 11 residues long. The germline CDR1 and CDR2 sequences are SGHVS and FQNEAQ. CDR3 sequence (DNA): TGTGCCAGCAGCAACGGGGGGACCCAGTACTTC. The encoded protein is CASSNGGTQYF.

This clone occurred a few times. The CDR3 loop is CASSFTTVGDEQFF. The DNA for the CDR3 is TGTGCCAGCAGCTTCACCACCGTCGGGGATGAGCAGTTCTTC. The chain carries TRBV7-2 and TRBJ2-1; TRBD2 is a possible D gene (5 bases). The CDR3 consists of 14 residues. With 3 bases removed from V and 8 bases from J, the gap between germline ends came to 14 bases. Germline loops: CDR1 SGHTA, CDR2 FQGNSA.